Below, 9 T cell receptor beta chains from the same sample are listed, as sequenced in a study of T cells in Graves' hyperthyroidism and ophthalmopathy. Amplification yielded TCR beta CDR3 regions, with RNA transcripts as the source. Researchers ran a first-round RT-PCR on the TCR CDR3 using the HTBI primer set. Each CDR3 protein is one row after TCRdb ran MiXCR on the multiplex PCR reads. The data show about 610,000 distinct CDR3 sequences, 46% seen once. The sequenced sample was peripheral blood or thyroid tissue (not recorded which). Source of these receptors: a woman in her late teens or twenties with Graves' hyperthyroidism.

This clonotype has a count of ten or more. The chain employs TRBV7-2 and TRBJ1-2, with 12 bases lining up with TRBD1. V lost 5 bases and J lost 5; bases outside the gene matches: 12. The CDR3 is 17 residues long. Germline values: CDR1 SGHTA, CDR2 FQGNSA. Here the CDR3 reads CASSRYSPGQGAYGYTF. CDR3 nucleotide sequence: TGTGCCAGCAGCCGCTACTCCCCGGGACAGGGGGCGTATGGCTACACCTTC.

V gene TRBV7-2 combines with J gene TRBJ1-3; D possibly corresponds to TRBD1 (5 bases). CDR1 and CDR2 (germline): SGHTA, FQGNSA. Trimming took 3 bases from V and 3 from J, leaving 9 bases between them. The CDR3 contains 14 residues. CDR3 sequence (DNA): TGTGCCAGCAGCTTGGGGAGGGGTGGAAACACCATATATTTT. Its protein product is CASSLGRGGNTIYF.

This clonotype was picked up many times. This chain links TRBV7-7 with TRBJ2-2, with a tentative D call TRBD1 (5 bases). Germline V gene lookup returns CDR1 SSHAT and CDR2 FNYEAQ (reference sequence). V dropped 5 bases and J dropped 1 base, with 11 bases sitting between them. This CDR3 has 15 amino acids. CDR3 region: CASSPDRVNTGELFF. In nucleotides, the CDR3 is TGTGCCAGCAGCCCAGACAGAGTGAACACCGGGGAGCTGTTTTTT. Filled out from reference TRBV7-7 and TRBJ2-2, the complete variable domain reads GAGVSQSPRYKVTKRGQDVTLRCDPISSHATLYWYQQALGQGPEFLTYFNYEAQPDKSGLPSDRFSAERPEGSISTLTIQRTEQRDSAMYRCASSPDRVNTGELFFGEGSRLTVL.

At least ten counts were recorded for this clonotype. This chain links TRBV4-1 with TRBJ1-2, with D possibly matching TRBD1 (6 bases). The germline V gene has CDR1 MGHRA and CDR2 YSYEKL. Trimming took off 1 base at V and 8 bases at J, with 17 bases between the two ends. The length of the CDR3 is 15 residues. For the CDR3, the DNA is TGCGCCAGCAGCCAAGGATCATTGGGGGCGCGGGGCTACACCTTC. It encodes CASSQGSLGARGYTF.

The sample holds a few counts of this clonotype. The V and J genes are TRBV7-9 and TRBJ2-6; D gene ambiguous. CDR1 and CDR2 from the germline V gene are SEHNR and FQNEAQ (reference sequence). V was shortened by 2 bases and J by 5 bases, with 1 base between the two germline ends. CDR3 length: 12 residues. The CDR3 is CASSLWANVLTF. In nucleotides, the CDR3 is TGTGCCAGCAGCTTATGGGCCAACGTCCTGACTTTC.

This clonotype was counted many times. This chain links TRBV10-3 with TRBJ2-7; 10 nucleotides line up with TRBD1. The length of the CDR3 is 13 residues. With V trimmed by 2 bases and J by 5 bases, 0 bases remained unmatched. Germline V gene lookup returns CDR1 ENHRY and CDR2 SYGVKD. CDR3 nucleotides: TGTGCCATCAGTGAGGGGACAGGGGACGAGCAGTACTTC. Protein product: CAISEGTGDEQYF.

Here the CDR3 DNA reads TGTGCCAGCAGTGAACAAGTGTTTTTT. Protein sequence: CASSEQVFF. The chain couples TRBV2 to TRBJ1-4, with D unclear. V dropped 2 bases and J dropped 15 bases, with 4 bases sitting between them. CDR3 length equals 9 residues. Per the germline V gene, CDR1 is SNHLY and CDR2 is FYNNEI.

This clonotype was seen a handful of times. This chain connects TRBV29-1 to TRBJ1-1; D gene unclear. The CDR3 has 13 amino acids. Trimming stripped 4 bases from V and 0 bases from J, with 9 bases between. The V gene's germline CDR1 is SQVTM and CDR2 ANQGSEA. The CDR3 loop is CSVVSRLNTEAFF. The DNA for the CDR3 is TGCAGCGTTGTGTCACGGCTGAACACTGAAGCTTTCTTT.

This sequence joins TRBV7-2 and TRBJ1-2; 10 bases align to TRBD1. The V and J ends lost 5 bases and 2 bases, in that order; junction bases with no gene match: 8. Germline loops: CDR1 SGHTA, CDR2 FQGNSA. The CDR3 loop spans 16 amino acids. CDR3 DNA: TGTGCCAGCAGCCGGGACAGGGGAATGGAAAACTATGGCTACACCTTC. This gives the protein CASSRDRGMENYGYTF.